This T cell receptor (beta chain) derives from a study of blood T cell repertoires in COVID-19. Study as a whole: The cDNA or gDNA used as material had been derived from T cells, B-cell-depleted T cells, or PBMCs.

This clone came up a few times. How the authors handled the data: Amplification from reference gene primers served as the basis for estimated nucleated cell counts. Here immunoSEQ multiplex PCR was the method, and the copy in TCRdb shows in-frame clones only, minus some. V, J and clone size are taken as reported in that table, and D and trimming were inferred from the DNA itself. The sample comprises 310,000 or so clones, roughly 90% of which are singletons, and under 7.5% rests with the top ten. Specimen: peripheral blood. The sequence derives from a man in his late teens or twenties who had recovered from COVID-19.

CDR3 in amino acids: CASTPGNNQPQHF. The CDR3 DNA reads as TGTGCCAGCACCCCCGGGAACAATCAGCCCCAGCATTTT. The chain uses TRBV28 and TRBJ1-5; D gene unclear. CDR1 and CDR2 (germline): MDHEN, SYDVKM. There are 13 residues in the CDR3. V was pared by 7 bases and J by 3 bases, with 10 bases between.